The 28 T cell receptor beta chains below were found in one sample sequenced in a study of technical replicates of blood from a few donors. Profiling relied on immunoSEQ multiplex PCR, and the TCRdb table lists in-frame clones only, not all of them. The sample consists of fewer than 90,000 clones, around 94% of them appearing once. The sample consisted of T cells isolated from PBMCs. Every receptor here comes from a human donor in good health.

CDR3 sequence reads: CASSPIGTGGSDTQYF. The DNA for the CDR3 is TGTGCCAGCAGTCCCATAGGGACAGGGGGATCAGATACGCAGTATTTT. The gene calls are TRBV27 and TRBJ2-3; 11 bases align to TRBD1. Germline V gene lookup returns CDR1 MNHEY and CDR2 SMNVEV (reference sequence). The CDR3 covers 16 residues. V lost 5 bases to trimming and J lost 4 bases; unmatched junction nucleotides: 8.

This clone has more than one count but fewer than ten. V and J are TRBV6-5 and TRBJ1-1; D remains ambiguous. Trimming cost V 0 bases and J 5 bases, with 4 bases left between them. CDR1 and CDR2 from the germline V gene are MNHEY and SVGAGI. The CDR3 contains 12 residues. The CDR3 bases are TGTGCCAGCAGTTACTCGAGGACTGAAGCTTTCTTT. The encoded protein is CASSYSRTEAFF.

The V gene is TRBV27, the J gene TRBJ2-7; a possible D gene is TRBD2 (6 bases). Trimming removed 3 bases at V and 2 bases at J, with 8 bases between. Germline CDR1 reads MNHEY; CDR2 reads SMNVEV (reference sequence). The CDR3 has 13 amino acids. The CDR3 coding sequence is TGTGCCAGCAGTTTGGGGACTGCCTACGAGCAGTACTTC. Translating it yields CASSLGTAYEQYF.

CDR3 protein: CASSFGRRDTEAFF. In nucleotides, the CDR3 is TGTGCCAGCAGTTTCGGCAGGCGAGACACTGAAGCTTTCTTT. J is TRBJ1-1 and V is TRBV6-5; D gene ambiguous. Trimming took off 4 bases at V and 3 bases at J, with 12 bases between the two ends. Germline-derived CDR1 and CDR2 are MNHEY and SVGAGI. The CDR3 is 14 residues long.

The chain has TRBV7-6 and TRBJ2-6; possibly TRBD1 for D (5 bases). V lost 2 bases, J lost 3 bases, and 11 bases lay in between. Germline V gives CDR1 SGHVS, CDR2 FNYEAQ. CDR3 length equals 16 residues. The CDR3 loop is CASSLIGADGANVLTF. The CDR3 DNA follows: TGTGCCAGCAGCTTAATTGGGGCGGATGGGGCCAACGTCCTGACTTTC. The full variable domain, in which reference TRBV7-6 and TRBJ2-6 provide the parts outside the CDR3, is GAGVSQSPRYKVTKRGQDVALRCDPISGHVSLYWYRQALGQGPEFLTYFNYEAQQDKSGLPNDRFSAERPEGSISTLTIQRTEQRDSAMYRCASSLIGADGANVLTFGAGSRLTVL.

V usage is TRBV30 and J usage is TRBJ1-4; 10 positions match TRBD1. The CDR3 spans 15 residues. After removal of 2 bases from V and 4 bases from J, the junction contained 4 bases not matched to a gene. The germline gives CDR1 GTSNPN, CDR2 SVGIG (reference sequence). DNA of the CDR3: TGTGCCTGGAGTCCCCGGGACAGGGGTAATGAAAAACTGTTTTTT. Amino acid sequence: CAWSPRDRGNEKLFF.

The chain uses TRBV25-1 and TRBJ2-1; 9 bases fit TRBD2. Unmatched junction bases numbered 7, after V lost 6 bases and J lost 1 base. Germline V CDR1 and CDR2: MGHDK, SYGVNS. The CDR3 covers 16 residues. The CDR3 reads CASRGFSGSSYNEQFF. The CDR3 nucleotides are TGTGCCAGCAGGGGGTTTAGCGGGAGTTCCTACAATGAGCAGTTCTTC. The full variable domain, with the rest looked up from reference TRBV25-1 and TRBJ2-1, is EADIYQTPRYLVIGTGKKITLECSQTMGHDKMYWYQQDPGMELHLIHYSYGVNSTEKGDLSSESTVSRIRTEHFPLTLESARPSHTSQYLCASRGFSGSSYNEQFFGPGTRLTVL.

This clone has only one observation. The rearrangement joins TRBV30 to TRBJ1-5; 7 bases match TRBD1. This CDR3 region has 14 residues. Germline V gene data show CDR1 as GTSNPN and CDR2 as SVGIG (reference sequence). J lost 1 base, V lost 5 bases, and 5 bases had no gene match. CDR3 in amino acids: CAWGGGLSNQPQHF. The CDR3 nucleotides read TGTGCCTGGGGAGGGGGCCTAAGCAATCAGCCCCAGCATTTT.

The chain links TRBV10-2 to TRBJ1-1, with D perhaps TRBD1 (6 bases). The V end was cut by 2 bases, the J end by 1 base, with 17 bases between. The CDR3 has 17 amino acids. Germline CDR1 WSHSY, CDR2 SAAADI. CDR3 bases: TGCGCCAGCAGTGAGACCACCGGGCCGGGACAGAACACTGAAGCTTTCTTT. Translation gives CASSETTGPGQNTEAFF.

V gene TRBV5-1 combines with J gene TRBJ1-2, with TRBD1 as a possible D gene (5 bases). V was pared by 0 bases and J by 6 bases, with 12 bases between. Germline CDR1 is SGHRS and CDR2 is YFSETQ. This CDR3 has 14 residues. The CDR3 region has the DNA TGCGCCAGCAGCTTGGGGGGCAGACAAGATGGCTACACCTTC. Protein sequence: CASSLGGRQDGYTF.

J is TRBJ2-3 and V is TRBV5-6, with 8 bases that match TRBD2. The J segment lost 7 bases and the V segment lost 4 bases, leaving 14 bases of the junction unmatched. CDR1 is SGHDT and CDR2 is YYEEEE in the germline V gene. The CDR3 sequence is 16 residues long. Written as DNA, the CDR3 is TGTGCCAGCAGCGGACAGCCGACTAGCGCCGCTAATACGCAGTATTTT. Translating it yields CASSGQPTSAANTQYF.

The chain recombines TRBV6-1 with TRBJ1-2; a possible D gene is TRBD1 (5 bases). V was pared by 2 bases and J by 5 bases, with 12 bases between. This CDR3 has 14 residues. Germline V lookup: CDR1 MNHNS, CDR2 SASEGT. The CDR3 is CASSESPGLYGYTF. The DNA for the CDR3 is TGTGCCAGCAGTGAATCGCCAGGGTTGTATGGCTACACCTTC.

V and J are TRBV6-6 and TRBJ2-2; 12 nucleotides align to TRBD2. CDR3 length: 15 amino acids. CDR1 is MNHNY, CDR2 SVGAGI, per germline (reference sequence). The J segment lost 2 bases and the V segment lost 7 bases, leaving 2 bases of the junction unmatched. The CDR3 loop reads CASTSGRDNTGELFF. The CDR3 DNA reads as TGTGCCAGCACTAGCGGGAGGGATAACACCGGGGAGCTGTTTTTT.

This chain connects TRBV6-1 to TRBJ2-1; D perhaps matches TRBD2 (5 bases). The germline CDR1 and CDR2 sequences are MNHNS and SASEGT. V lost 6 bases and J 0 bases, leaving 9 bases between the germline ends. The CDR3 has 14 amino acids. The CDR3 loop is CASSRAGSYNEQFF. CDR3 sequence (DNA): TGTGCCAGCAGCCGGGCGGGCTCCTACAATGAGCAGTTCTTC.

The V gene is TRBV7-9, the J gene TRBJ2-3, with 9 bases lining up with TRBD2. CDR1 SEHNR and CDR2 FQNEAQ come from the germline V gene (reference sequence). The CDR3 is 15 amino acids. J was trimmed by 2 bases and V by 5 bases; bases with no gene match: 5. CDR3 residues: CASSRLAEDTDTQYF. CDR3 coding DNA: TGTGCCAGCAGCAGACTAGCGGAGGACACAGATACGCAGTATTTT.

The rearrangement uses TRBV6-5 and TRBJ2-3; TRBD2 might be the D (5 bases). V was clipped by 5 bases and J by 0 bases, with 9 bases between them. Germline CDR1 and CDR2: MNHEY and SVGAGI. The CDR3 length is 14 residues. CDR3 sequence reads: CASSQLGSTDTQYF. The CDR3 nucleotides read TGTGCCAGCAGTCAACTAGGTAGCACAGATACGCAGTATTTT.

The V call is TRBV11-2, the J call TRBJ2-5; 7 bases map to TRBD2. After removal of 3 bases from V and 1 base from J, the junction contained 8 bases not matched to a gene. Per germline, CDR1 SGHAT and CDR2 FQNNGV. The CDR3 extends over 16 amino acids. The CDR3 sequence is CASSLGGEGLQETQYF. CDR3 coding DNA: TGTGCCAGCAGCTTGGGGGGGGAGGGCCTCCAAGAGACCCAGTACTTC.

V gene TRBV7-8 combines with J gene TRBJ2-5, with D perhaps matching TRBD1 (6 bases). V lost 3 bases to trimming and J lost 1 base, with 12 bases between them. CDR1 is SGHVS, CDR2 FQNEAQ, per germline. The CDR3 contains 15 residues. CDR3 sequence (DNA): TGTGCCAGCAGCTTCGTGCGGACAGTCCAAGAGACCCAGTACTTC. Translation gives CASSFVRTVQETQYF.

V is TRBV5-1 and J is TRBJ2-1, with D perhaps TRBD2 (6 bases). CDR1 is SGHRS and CDR2 is YFSETQ in the germline V gene. CDR3 size: 12 residues. The V gene lost 4 bases and the J gene lost 9 bases, with 11 bases spanning the gap. The CDR3 nucleotides are TGCGCCAGCAGCAGTACTAGCTCTGAGCAGTTCTTC. Translation: CASSSTSSEQFF.

To note about this clone: At the DNA level, this CDR3 is encoded by other sequences in the same sample as well. This chain joins TRBV9 and TRBJ2-7, with D perhaps matching TRBD1 (6 bases). Germline V gives CDR1 SGDLS, CDR2 YYNGEE. This CDR3 has 15 amino acids. V was cut by 0 bases and J by 0 bases, with 10 bases left in between. The CDR3: CASSVGAGVSYEQYF. The CDR3 region has the DNA TGTGCCAGCAGCGTAGGGGCAGGGGTCTCCTACGAGCAGTACTTC.

The rearrangement links TRBV6-6 to TRBJ2-7, with a weak D call TRBD1 (5 bases). Germline CDR1 and CDR2: MNHNY and SVGAGI (reference sequence). V lost 0 bases and J lost 0, with 9 bases in between. This CDR3 contains 15 residues. CDR3 nucleotide sequence: TGTGCCAGCAGTTACTCAAAGGGGTACTCCTACGAGCAGTACTTC. It codes for CASSYSKGYSYEQYF.

V gene TRBV27 combines with J gene TRBJ2-3, with 10 bases identical to TRBD1. The J segment lost 4 bases and the V segment lost 3 bases, leaving 10 bases of the junction unmatched. Germline V gives CDR1 MNHEY, CDR2 SMNVEV (reference sequence). The CDR3 extends over 17 amino acids. This CDR3 reads CASSFLLGQGFADTQYF. CDR3 DNA: TGTGCCAGCAGTTTTCTTCTGGGACAGGGGTTTGCAGATACGCAGTATTTT.

J is TRBJ2-1 and V is TRBV28; the D gene is possibly TRBD2 (5 bases). V was trimmed by 3 bases and J by 10 bases, leaving 7 bases between them. CDR1 MDHEN and CDR2 SYDVKM come from the germline V gene. The CDR3 contains 11 residues. The CDR3 sequence: CASSLGEEQFF. The DNA of the CDR3 is TGTGCCAGCAGTTTGGGAGAGGAGCAGTTCTTC.

This chain uses TRBV19 with TRBJ2-1; 10 nucleotides agree with TRBD2. Germline trimming cut 1 base from V and 3 bases from J; bases unmatched to any gene: 3. The germline CDR1 and CDR2 sequences are LNHDA and SQIVND (reference sequence). The CDR3 extends over 16 amino acids. The CDR3 DNA sequence: TGTGCCAGTAGTATAGGAGCGGGAGGGTACTACAATGAGCAGTTCTTC. Protein product: CASSIGAGGYYNEQFF.

This clone was detected once. This chain connects TRBV28 to TRBJ2-6; TRBD1 agrees at 9 bases. CDR1 is MDHEN, CDR2 SYDVKM, per germline. This CDR3 has 17 residues. V gave up 3 bases and J gave up 1 base; unmatched junction bases: 4. The CDR3 reads CASSFGTGRSGANVLTF. As DNA, the CDR3 is TGTGCCAGCAGTTTTGGGACAGGGAGGTCTGGGGCCAACGTCCTGACTTTC.

The rearrangement joins TRBV27 to TRBJ2-3; D may be TRBD2 (6 bases). Per germline, CDR1 MNHEY and CDR2 SMNVEV (reference sequence). V lost 4 bases and J lost 2, with 19 bases in between. The CDR3 is 17 amino acids. The DNA of the CDR3 is TGTGCCAGCAGTTCAACCTTACCGGGACTCCTCACAGATACGCAGTATTTT. It codes for CASSSTLPGLLTDTQYF.

This chain uses TRBV25-1 with TRBJ2-7, with 9 bases fitting TRBD1. The V gene's germline CDR1 is MGHDK and CDR2 SYGVNS. The trim removed 5 bases at V and 4 bases at J, leaving 3 bases unmatched. The CDR3 totals 13 residues. The DNA of the CDR3 is TGTGCCAGCAGTTACAGGGGGCTGTACGAGCAGTACTTC. It is translated as CASSYRGLYEQYF.

This chain connects TRBV7-3 to TRBJ2-1; D might be TRBD2 (6 bases). V was trimmed by 3 bases and J by 7 bases, leaving 10 bases between them. CDR1 is SGHTA, CDR2 FQGTGA, per germline. The CDR3 covers 13 residues. The CDR3 protein is CASSFGTGNEQFF. Here the CDR3 DNA reads TGTGCCAGCAGCTTCGGGACTGGTAATGAGCAGTTCTTC.